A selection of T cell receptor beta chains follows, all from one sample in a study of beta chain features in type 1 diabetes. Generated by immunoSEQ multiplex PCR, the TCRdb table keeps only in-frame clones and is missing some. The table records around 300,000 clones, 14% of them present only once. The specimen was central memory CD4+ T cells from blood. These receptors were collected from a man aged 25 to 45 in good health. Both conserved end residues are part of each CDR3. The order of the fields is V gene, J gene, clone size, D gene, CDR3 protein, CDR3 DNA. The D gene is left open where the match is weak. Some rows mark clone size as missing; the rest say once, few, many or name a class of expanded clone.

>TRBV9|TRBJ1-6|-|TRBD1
CASSAAGTGGSSPLHF
TGTGCCAGCAGCGCCGCCGGGACAGGGGGCAGTTCACCCCTCCACTTT
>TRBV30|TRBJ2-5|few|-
CAWSGVGYIQYF
TGTGCCTGGAGTGGGGTTGGGTACATCCAGTACTTC
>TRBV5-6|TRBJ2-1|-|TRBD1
CASRGDRAYNEQFF
TGTGCCAGCAGGGGGGACAGAGCCTACAATGAGCAGTTCTTC
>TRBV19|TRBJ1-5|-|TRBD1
CASSMRGPNQPQHF
TGTGCCAGTAGTATGAGGGGGCCGAATCAGCCCCAGCATTTT
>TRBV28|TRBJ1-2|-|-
CASRENYGYTF
TGTGCCAGCAGGGAAAACTATGGCTACACCTTC
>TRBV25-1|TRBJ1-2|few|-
CASSDAGPFYGYTF
TGTGCCAGCAGTGACGCGGGTCCATTCTATGGCTACACCTTC
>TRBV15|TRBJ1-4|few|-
CATSRVGQTNEKLFF
TGTGCCACCAGCAGAGTAGGTCAGACCAATGAAAAACTGTTTTTT
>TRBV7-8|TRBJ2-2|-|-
CASSLGGQTGNTGELFF
TGTGCCAGCAGCTTAGGAGGGCAGACAGGGAACACCGGGGAGCTGTTTTTT
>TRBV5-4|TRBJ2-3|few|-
CASSLAGGGTDTQYF
TGTGCCAGCAGCTTGGCCGGCGGGGGCACAGATACGCAGTATTTT
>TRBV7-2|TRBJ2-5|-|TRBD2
CASSLVGLAEETQYF
TGTGCCAGCAGCTTAGTGGGACTAGCGGAAGAGACCCAGTACTTC
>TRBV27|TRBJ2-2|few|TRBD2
CASKREATPGELFF
TGTGCCAGTAAGCGGGAGGCGACCCCCGGGGAGCTGTTTTTT
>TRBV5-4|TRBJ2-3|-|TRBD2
CASSLGGGLSDTQYF
TGTGCCAGCAGCTTGGGCGGGGGTTTGTCAGATACGCAGTATTTT
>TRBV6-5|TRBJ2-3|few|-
CASKLADATDTQYF
TGTGCCAGCAAATTGGCGGACGCCACAGATACGCAGTATTTT
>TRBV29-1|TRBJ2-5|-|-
CSVSGLLREGGQETQYF
TGCAGCGTTTCGGGGTTACTGAGGGAAGGAGGCCAAGAGACCCAGTACTTC
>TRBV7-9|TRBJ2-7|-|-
CASSSSTPIKQYF
TGTGCCAGCAGCTCAAGTACGCCTATTAAGCAGTACTTC
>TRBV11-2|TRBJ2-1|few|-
CASSLDRGSGMNEQFF
TGTGCCAGCAGCTTAGATCGTGGGTCTGGTATGAATGAGCAGTTCTTC
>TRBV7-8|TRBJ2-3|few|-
CASLTRPLSSTDTQYF
TGTGCCAGTTTGACTAGGCCCCTTTCTAGCACAGATACGCAGTATTTT
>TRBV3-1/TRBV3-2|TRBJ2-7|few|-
CASGYEQYF
TGTGCCAGCGGCTACGAGCAGTACTTC
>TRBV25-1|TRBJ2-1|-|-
CASRESGVNEQFF
TGTGCCAGCAGGGAATCGGGAGTCAATGAGCAGTTCTTC
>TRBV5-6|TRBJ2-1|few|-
CASSFAGWAYNEQFF
TGTGCCAGCAGCTTTGCAGGGTGGGCCTACAATGAGCAGTTCTTC
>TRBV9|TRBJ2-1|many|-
CASSPRTAVTYNEQFF
TGTGCCAGCAGCCCCCGAACAGCGGTCACCTACAATGAGCAGTTCTTC
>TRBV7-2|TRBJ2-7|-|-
CASSLGQPYEQYF
TGTGCCAGCAGCTTAGGGCAGCCCTACGAGCAGTACTTC
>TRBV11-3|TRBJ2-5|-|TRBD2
CASSHKLSGRPHHKQETQYF
TGTGCCAGCAGCCACAAACTTAGCGGGAGACCCCATCACAAGCAAGAGACCCAGTACTTC
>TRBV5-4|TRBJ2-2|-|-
CASSPGELANTGELFF
TGTGCCAGCAGCCCTGGTGAACTTGCGAACACCGGGGAGCTGTTTTTT
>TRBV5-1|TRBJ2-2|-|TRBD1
CASSLKSGGTGELFF
TGCGCCAGCAGCTTGAAGTCAGGGGGAACCGGGGAGCTGTTTTTT
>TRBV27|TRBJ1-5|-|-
CASRSQAGEGQPQHF
TGTGCCAGCAGATCCCAGGCGGGTGAGGGTCAGCCCCAGCATTTT
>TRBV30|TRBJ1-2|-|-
CAWSRSTRQLGYTF
TGTGCCTGGAGTAGATCAACCCGACAGCTTGGCTACACCTTC
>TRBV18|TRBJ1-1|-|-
CASSPGRPPNTEAFF
TGTGCCAGCTCACCGGGAAGGCCCCCGAACACTGAAGCTTTCTTT
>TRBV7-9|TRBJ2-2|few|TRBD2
CASSSDGGANTGELFF
TGTGCCAGCAGCTCCGACGGGGGGGCGAACACCGGGGAGCTGTTTTTT
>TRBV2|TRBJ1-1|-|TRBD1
CARGTALNTEAFF
TGTGCCAGGGGGACAGCATTGAACACTGAAGCTTTCTTT
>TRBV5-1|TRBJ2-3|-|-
CASSLSPGTDTQYF
TGCGCCAGCAGCTTGTCCCCGGGGACAGATACGCAGTATTTT
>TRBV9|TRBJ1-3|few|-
CASSVGNTIYF
TGTGCCAGCAGCGTAGGAAACACCATATATTTT
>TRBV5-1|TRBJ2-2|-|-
CASSLASGADGELFF
TGCGCCAGCAGCTTGGCATCAGGGGCGGACGGGGAGCTGTTTTTT
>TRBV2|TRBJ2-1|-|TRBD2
CASSVRLAGGLEDEQFF
TGTGCCAGCAGTGTCAGACTAGCGGGAGGGCTTGAGGATGAGCAGTTCTTC
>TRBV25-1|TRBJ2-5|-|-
CASKDQGRGETQYF
TGTGCCTCGAAGGATCAGGGAAGGGGGGAGACCCAGTACTTC